These 8 T cell receptor beta chains share one sample of origin, sequenced in a study of metastatic and nonmetastatic thyroid tumors. TCRdb re-called the PCR reads with MiXCR. The sample includes some 21,000 clones, roughly 21% seen only once; the top ten take 25% to 30%. Each patient went into thyroid surgery without having received any treatment. Sequenced input: blood. These receptors were taken from a female donor with papillary thyroid cancer or a benign thyroid nodule (not recorded which). Some clones in this sample may be carry-over from other donors' samples.

This clone was found many times. The J gene is TRBJ1-4, the V gene TRBV10-3; D gene unclear. The CDR3 is 15 residues long. Germline V CDR1 and CDR2: ENHRY, SYGVKD. Trimming pared 2 bases from V and 7 bases from J, leaving 14 bases between. CDR3 residues: CAISESGVGSEKLFF. Written as DNA, the CDR3 is TGTGCCATCAGTGAGAGCGGGGTTGGATCTGAAAAACTGTTTTTT.

This clone was seen repeatedly, ten times or more. The CDR3 sequence is CASSLGLGGETQYF. The CDR3, as DNA: TGTGCCAGCAGCCTGGGACTAGGGGGAGAGACCCAGTACTTC. The chain employs TRBV3-1 and TRBJ2-5; 8 positions match TRBD2. This CDR3 contains 14 residues. The germline CDR1 and CDR2 sequences are LGHDT and YNNKEL (reference sequence). The V segment lost 4 bases and the J segment 4 bases; nucleotides outside the gene matches: 5.

Points on this clone: This may arise from a read error, as a much more abundant clone is one base away. V is TRBV5-4 and J is TRBJ2-3, with 9 positions matching TRBD2. Germline CDR1 is SGHNT and CDR2 is YYREEE (reference sequence). The CDR3 contains 15 residues. Trimming cost V 0 bases and J 9 bases; bases outside gene matches: 8. The CDR3 here is CASSLECSGSRTQYF. CDR3 in DNA: TGTGCCAGCAGCTTGGAGTGTAGCGGGAGTAGAACGCAGTATTTT.

This clone was counted at least ten times. Here the CDR3 reads CASRFLLAGGSDTQYF. CDR3 DNA: TGTGCCAGCAGGTTTCTTCTAGCGGGAGGGTCAGATACGCAGTATTTT. The V and J genes are TRBV12-3 or TRBV12-4 and TRBJ2-3, with 12 bases lining up with TRBD2. Germline trimming cut 6 bases from V and 4 bases from J; bases unmatched to any gene: 8. The CDR3 is 16 amino acids.

Note on this clone: The junction departs from the called germline gene at one end, perhaps through a read error. The chain is built from TRBV20-1 and TRBJ1-1; D is perhaps TRBD1 (5 bases). Germline V gene data show CDR1 as DFQATT and CDR2 as SNEGSKA (reference sequence). The CDR3 contains 15 residues. The CDR3 region is CSAYPNRGINTESFF. The CDR3 DNA reads TGCAGTGCTTACCCCAATCGGGGGATTAACACTGAATCTTTCTTT.

This clone was detected ten times or more. This sequence may be a read error, since a much larger clone differs from it by one base. The chain combines TRBV6-5 with TRBJ2-7, with 8 bases aligning to TRBD1. The CDR3 length is 13 residues. Germline V lookup: CDR1 MNHEY, CDR2 SVGAGI. The CDR3 region is CASSYSTGDEHYF. CDR3 DNA: TGTGCCAGCAGTTACTCGACAGGGGATGAGCATTACTTC.

This clone was counted ten times or more. V gene TRBV5-1 combines with J gene TRBJ2-7; 10 positions match TRBD2. The CDR3 totals 16 residues. J gave up 2 bases and V 4 bases, and 9 bases lay outside the gene matches. Germline lookup yields CDR1 SGHRS and CDR2 YFSETQ. CDR3 coding DNA: TGCGCCAGCAGCGGCAGGACTAGCGGTGAGACCTACGAGCAGTACTTC. Protein product: CASSGRTSGETYEQYF.

The chain combines TRBV19 with TRBJ1-1; 12 bases fit TRBD1. The CDR3 has 17 amino acids. Germline CDR1 reads LNHDA; CDR2 reads SQIVND (reference sequence). The V gene end was trimmed by 6 bases and the J gene end by 3 bases; junction bases not matched to a gene: 11. The DNA for the CDR3 is TGTGCCAGTAGGACCCGGGACAGGGGGCAGGTGGACACTGAAGCTTTCTTT. Protein product: CASRTRDRGQVDTEAFF.